One and the same sample provided the 25 T cell receptor beta chains below, sequenced in a study of shared clonotypes between healthy human individuals. Here immunoSEQ multiplex PCR was the method, and the copy in TCRdb shows in-frame clones only, minus some. In the table there are over 1.4 million clones, approximately 97% of which are singletons. Source material: naive CD4+ T cells sorted from blood. As for subset: CD45RA+ positively selected. These receptors were taken from a man younger than 40 in good health.

The V and J genes are TRBV5-3 and TRBJ1-5; possibly TRBD1 for D (6 bases). TRBV5-3 is assigned to the ORF class and has an uncertain function. V gave up 2 bases and J gave up 4 bases, with 13 bases separating them. This CDR3 spans 15 amino acids. The CDR3 DNA reads as TGTGCCAGAAGCTTCCGGGGGCGATTGAATCAGCCCCAGCATTTT. As protein: CARSFRGRLNQPQHF.

CDR3 nucleotides: TGTGCCAGCAGCTTCCGACAGAACACTGAAGCTTTCTTT. Amino acid sequence: CASSFRQNTEAFF. The J gene is TRBJ1-1, the V gene TRBV9; D remains ambiguous. Trimming shortened V by 4 bases and J by 1 base, and 8 bases separated the two germline ends. CDR1 and CDR2 from the germline V gene are SGDLS and YYNGEE. The CDR3 contains 13 residues.

This clone was seen only a few times. The rearrangement uses TRBV5-1 and TRBJ1-1; D might be TRBD1 (5 bases). The germline CDR1 and CDR2 sequences are SGHRS and YFSETQ. The CDR3 totals 14 residues. V shed 2 bases and J shed 1 base, with 9 bases lying between them. The CDR3 DNA reads as TGCGCCAGCAGCTTCACAGGACCGAACACTGAAGCTTTCTTT. Residues: CASSFTGPNTEAFF.

This clone has only one observation. The chain couples TRBV11-2 to TRBJ2-1; the D is unclear. V lost 7 bases and J 4 bases, leaving 8 bases between the germline ends. The germline V gene encodes CDR1 SGHAT and CDR2 FQNNGV. The CDR3 loop spans 12 amino acids. The DNA of the CDR3 is TGTGCCAGCACCGACGGTTACAATGAGCAGTTCTTC. Its translation is CASTDGYNEQFF.

Concerning this clone: The identical CDR3 is also encoded by other nucleotide sequences in the sample. The chain is built from TRBV27 and TRBJ1-5; no clear D gene. The V gene's germline CDR1 is MNHEY and CDR2 SMNVEV (reference sequence). V lost 2 bases and J lost 2, with 10 bases in between. There are 15 residues in the CDR3. In DNA form, the CDR3 reads TGTGCCAGCAGTTTACTGGGCGCGGGCAATCAGCCCCAGCATTTT. Translation gives CASSLLGAGNQPQHF.

The CDR3 nucleotides are TGTGCCAGCAGTTTATCGCTCAGGGGCGATGAAAAACTGTTTTTT. It codes for CASSLSLRGDEKLFF. This sequence joins TRBV28 and TRBJ1-4, with D possibly being TRBD1 (6 bases). Germline CDR1 reads MDHEN; CDR2 reads SYDVKM. V was trimmed by 1 base and J by 6 bases, leaving 12 bases between them. The CDR3 length is 15 residues.

The gene calls are TRBV10-2 and TRBJ2-7; no clear D. Germline V gene data show CDR1 as WSHSY and CDR2 as SAAADI. The CDR3 loop spans 12 amino acids. Trimming removed 2 bases from V and 9 bases from J, with 11 bases in between. The DNA for the CDR3 is TGCGCCAGCAGTGAGCCGGAAAAGCGGCAGTACTTC. This sequence encodes CASSEPEKRQYF.

V gene TRBV4-3 combines with J gene TRBJ2-1; 11 positions match TRBD2. The germline gives CDR1 LGHNA, CDR2 YSLEER. The CDR3 runs to 17 residues. V gave up 2 bases and J gave up 4 bases; unmatched junction bases: 7. CDR3 sequence: CASSQNRGTSGYNEQFF. CDR3 coding DNA: TGCGCCAGCAGCCAAAACCGAGGGACTAGCGGATACAATGAGCAGTTCTTC.

J is TRBJ2-3 and V is TRBV9, with TRBD2 identical over 10 bases. Per germline, CDR1 SGDLS and CDR2 YYNGEE. The CDR3 sequence is 16 residues long. J lost 3 bases, V lost 6 bases, and 10 bases had no gene match. The CDR3 sequence is CASTARAGGRTDTQYF. CDR3 DNA sequence: TGTGCCAGCACTGCACGAGCGGGAGGGCGGACAGATACGCAGTATTTT.

The chain joins TRBV18 to TRBJ2-3, with 8 bases matching TRBD1. The J segment lost 5 bases and the V segment lost 3 bases, leaving 7 bases of the junction unmatched. Germline values: CDR1 KGHSH, CDR2 LQKENI. The CDR3 runs to 15 residues. DNA for the CDR3: TGTGCCAGCTCACCCAAGACAGGGACAGGAGATACGCAGTATTTT. Its translation is CASSPKTGTGDTQYF.

The chain links TRBV7-9 to TRBJ2-6; a possible D gene is TRBD2 (5 bases). The V end lost 11 bases, the J end lost 1 base, and 12 bases lay between the germline ends. Germline CDR1 SEHNR, CDR2 FQNEAQ (reference sequence). This CDR3 is built from 14 residues. As DNA, the CDR3 is TGTGCCGACCCCGGGGAATCTGGGGCCAACGTCCTGACTTTC. Its protein product is CADPGESGANVLTF.

The gene calls are TRBV7-8 and TRBJ1-5; D may be TRBD1 (6 bases). Trimming left V 5 bases short and J 6 bases short, with 17 bases between. Germline values: CDR1 SGHVS, CDR2 FQNEAQ. CDR3 length: 15 amino acids. DNA for the CDR3: TGTGCCAGCAGCCAGGTTTCGGGGGCAGTTCAGCCCCAGCATTTT. Encoded protein: CASSQVSGAVQPQHF.

The sample holds one count of this clone. CDR3 loop: CASRARVAADTQYF. In nucleotides, the CDR3 is TGTGCCAGCCGTGCGAGGGTTGCCGCAGATACGCAGTATTTT. The chain links TRBV6-4 to TRBJ2-3; D perhaps matches TRBD2 (5 bases). The CDR3 length is 14 residues. Germline lookup yields CDR1 MRHNA and CDR2 SNTAGT. With 8 bases removed from V and 4 bases from J, the gap between germline ends came to 16 bases.

V gene TRBV4-1 combines with J gene TRBJ1-3; possibly TRBD1 for D (5 bases). From germline, CDR1 is MGHRA and CDR2 YSYEKL. This CDR3 is built from 14 residues. V gave up 4 bases and J gave up 5 bases, with 12 bases separating them. As DNA, the CDR3 is TGCGCCAGCAGCCGGACATACAGCAGAAACACCATATATTTT. This translates into CASSRTYSRNTIYF.

The V gene is TRBV28, the J gene TRBJ1-1; 9 nucleotides match TRBD1. The CDR3 extends over 14 amino acids. V gave up 5 bases and J gave up 1 base; unmatched junction bases: 2. Germline lookup yields CDR1 MDHEN and CDR2 SYDVKM. The CDR3 sequence is CASSRGQGNTEAFF. The CDR3 DNA reads TGTGCCAGCAGTAGGGGACAGGGGAACACTGAAGCTTTCTTT.

J is TRBJ2-2 and V is TRBV14; D is perhaps TRBD1 (6 bases). Trimming shortened V by 4 bases and J by 7 bases, and 16 bases separated the two germline ends. CDR3 length: 15 amino acids. Germline V gene data show CDR1 as SGHDN and CDR2 as FVKESK. CDR3: CASSPHRVSGGELFF. CDR3 coding DNA: TGTGCCAGCAGCCCGCACAGGGTTTCTGGCGGGGAGCTGTTTTTT.

Points on this clone: This sample also contains other DNA sequences that code for the same CDR3. Here the CDR3 DNA reads TGTGCCAGCAGTTATAGAACTAGCGGGAGGTTCTACGAGCAGTACTTC. It specifies CASSYRTSGRFYEQYF. V gene TRBV13 combines with J gene TRBJ2-7; 12 bases are a match to TRBD2. Trimming removed 6 bases from V and 3 bases from J; junction bases left unmatched: 9. This CDR3 spans 16 amino acids. Germline assignment: CDR1 PRHDT and CDR2 FYEKMQ (reference sequence). Full variable domain (outside the CDR3, taken from reference TRBV13 and TRBJ2-7): AAGVIQSPRHLIKEKRETATLKCYPIPRHDTVYWYQQGPGQDPQFLISFYEKMQSDKGSIPDRFSAQQFSDYHSELNMSSLELGDSALYFCASSYRTSGRFYEQYFGPGTRLTVT.

This rearrangement joins TRBV6-6 to TRBJ1-5; TRBD1 aligns across 7 bases. The CDR3 consists of 13 residues. With 6 bases clipped from V and 7 bases from J, the junction kept 6 bases outside the gene matches. In germline, CDR1 is MNHNY, CDR2 SVGAGI (reference sequence). CDR3 protein: CASSLGQTQPQHF. The CDR3 bases are TGTGCCAGCAGCCTGGGACAGACCCAGCCCCAGCATTTT.

The chain carries TRBV5-1 and TRBJ1-2, with D hard to call. The CDR3 length is 15 residues. CDR1 is SGHRS and CDR2 is YFSETQ in the germline V gene. V was clipped by 3 bases and J by 0 bases, with 12 bases between them. This CDR3 reads CASSSIGRPNYGYTF. CDR3 nucleotides: TGCGCCAGCAGCTCCATCGGGAGACCTAACTATGGCTACACCTTC. Full variable domain (outside the CDR3, taken from reference TRBV5-1 and TRBJ1-2): KAGVTQTPRYLIKTRGQQVTLSCSPISGHRSVSWYQQTPGQGLQFLFEYFSETQRNKGNFPGRFSGRQFSNSRSEMNVSTLELGDSALYLCASSSIGRPNYGYTFGSGTRLTVV.

The rearrangement uses TRBV5-1 and TRBJ1-5; TRBD1 might be the D (6 bases). CDR1 and CDR2 from the germline V gene are SGHRS and YFSETQ. The length of the CDR3 is 17 residues. V was pared by 2 bases and J by 5 bases, with 20 bases between. CDR3 nucleotide sequence: TGCGCCAGCAGCTTCGAGCCCCCAGGGGCATCGGATCAGCCCCAGCATTTT. Residues: CASSFEPPGASDQPQHF.

J is TRBJ1-3 and V is TRBV5-5; no firm D call. From germline, CDR1 is SGHKS and CDR2 YYEKEE (reference sequence). The CDR3 is made up of 17 amino acids. Trimming pared 4 bases from V and 1 base from J, leaving 18 bases between. CDR3 protein: CASSPVSTGWSGNTIYF. In DNA form, the CDR3 reads TGTGCCAGCAGCCCCGTTTCCACGGGCTGGTCTGGAAACACCATATATTTT.

This clone was detected only a few times. The chain links TRBV7-2 to TRBJ1-2; D remains ambiguous. Per the germline V gene, CDR1 is SGHTA and CDR2 is FQGNSA. V dropped 3 bases and J dropped 5 bases, with 4 bases sitting between them. The CDR3 runs 11 residues. In nucleotides, the CDR3 is TGTGCCAGCAGCTTGAGTTATGGCTACACCTTC. Residues: CASSLSYGYTF.

The chain couples TRBV5-5 to TRBJ2-4; D might be TRBD1 (6 bases). Trimming took off 2 bases at V and 0 bases at J, with 15 bases between the two ends. The germline V gene has CDR1 SGHKS and CDR2 YYEKEE (reference sequence). The CDR3 runs 17 residues. The CDR3 region is CASSFRDKPLAKNIQYF. In DNA form, the CDR3 reads TGTGCCAGCAGCTTCCGGGACAAACCCTTAGCCAAAAACATTCAGTACTTC. The complete variable domain, with remaining parts taken from reference TRBV5-5 and TRBJ2-4, reads DAGVTQSPTHLIKTRGQQVTLRCSPISGHKSVSWYQQVLGQGPQFIFQYYEKEERGRGNFPDRFSARQFPNYSSELNVNALLLGDSALYLCASSFRDKPLAKNIQYFGAGTRLSVL.

The chain combines TRBV9 with TRBJ2-1; D gene ambiguous. Trimming shortened V by 0 bases and J by 2 bases, and 12 bases separated the two germline ends. CDR1 and CDR2 (germline): SGDLS, YYNGEE. The CDR3 has 16 amino acids. CDR3 in DNA: TGTGCCAGCAGCGTAGAACTACTTTTCCCCTACAATGAGCAGTTCTTC. This encodes CASSVELLFPYNEQFF. The full variable domain, rest sourced from reference TRBV9 and TRBJ2-1, is DSGVTQTPKHLITATGQRVTLRCSPRSGDLSVYWYQQSLDQGLQFLIQYYNGEERAKGNILERFSAQQFPDLHSELNLSSLELGDSALYFCASSVELLFPYNEQFFGPGTRLTVL.

In regard to this clone: The same CDR3 is also encoded by other DNA sequences in this sample. The rearrangement links TRBV28 to TRBJ2-7; 8 nucleotides line up with TRBD1. CDR3 length: 14 amino acids. Germline values: CDR1 MDHEN, CDR2 SYDVKM. V gave up 2 bases and J gave up 4 bases; unmatched junction bases: 4. CDR3 in amino acids: CASSLGGQGYEQYF. CDR3 DNA: TGTGCCAGCAGTTTAGGTGGACAGGGATACGAGCAGTACTTC. Full variable domain (missing parts from reference TRBV28 and TRBJ2-7): DVKVTQSSRYLVKRTGEKVFLECVQDMDHENMFWYRQDPGLGLRLIYFSYDVKMKEKGDIPEGYSVSREKKERFSLILESASTNQTSMYLCASSLGGQGYEQYFGPGTRLTVT.